Shown below are 20 T cell receptor beta chains from a single sample sequenced in a study of blood T cell repertoires in COVID-19. This table comes from immunoSEQ multiplex PCR, and its TCRdb copy is limited to in-frame clones, with some not included. The repertoire holds some 120,000 clones, with roughly 80% as singletons. The source material was peripheral blood. The source is a human donor in a cohort sampled during active COVID-19.

The rearrangement uses TRBV5-6 and TRBJ2-1, with TRBD1 as a possible D gene (6 bases). The germline V gene has CDR1 SGHDT and CDR2 YYEEEE. V was clipped by 3 bases and J by 10 bases, with 14 bases between them. The CDR3 extends over 13 amino acids. In DNA form, the CDR3 reads TGTGCCAGCAGCTCGTACAGGGTCGGGGAGCAGTTCTTC. It translates to CASSSYRVGEQFF.

The gene calls are TRBV5-4 and TRBJ2-2, with unresolved D. Trimming took 2 bases from V and 1 from J, leaving 9 bases between them. In germline, CDR1 is SGHNT, CDR2 YYREEE (reference sequence). This CDR3 comprises 15 residues. DNA of the CDR3: TGTGCCAGCAGCTTAAGAACAGAGAACACCGGGGAGCTGTTTTTT. Its protein product is CASSLRTENTGELFF.

The chain carries TRBV28 and TRBJ1-2; TRBD1 is a possible D gene (5 bases). V gave up 6 bases and J gave up 7 bases, with 18 bases separating them. Germline values: CDR1 MDHEN, CDR2 SYDVKM. The CDR3 extends over 14 amino acids. CDR3 DNA: TGTGCCAGCAGCCTAAGGGTGGGGGGTGGTGGCTACACCTTC. It encodes CASSLRVGGGGYTF.

The V call is TRBV28, the J call TRBJ2-1, with 12 bases matching TRBD2. Germline-derived CDR1 and CDR2 are MDHEN and SYDVKM. V was clipped by 2 bases and J by 6 bases; unmatched bases: 5. The CDR3 runs to 16 residues. The chain's CDR3 is CASSLLAGGPSNEQFF. The CDR3 DNA reads as TGTGCCAGCAGTTTACTAGCGGGAGGGCCCAGCAATGAGCAGTTCTTC.

The chain combines TRBV7-9 with TRBJ1-3; D gene uncertain. Trimming removed 4 bases from V and 4 bases from J, with 17 bases in between. CDR3 length: 16 residues. CDR1 is SEHNR, CDR2 FQNEAQ, per germline (reference sequence). The CDR3 DNA sequence: TGTGCCAGCAGCTCCCTGGGCCCACCGAGCGGAAACACCATATATTTT. It translates to CASSSLGPPSGNTIYF.

The chain recombines TRBV29-1 with TRBJ2-7; D remains unclear. This CDR3 has 11 residues. Germline values: CDR1 SQVTM, CDR2 ANQGSEA. V was pared by 5 bases and J by 1 base, with 6 bases between. The chain's CDR3 is CSVTGSYEQYF. Here the CDR3 DNA reads TGCAGCGTTACCGGGTCCTACGAGCAGTACTTC.

V gene TRBV6-5 combines with J gene TRBJ2-2; TRBD1 is a possible D gene (6 bases). Trimming removed 4 bases from V and 9 bases from J, with 12 bases in between. The CDR3 is made up of 13 amino acids. The germline V gene has CDR1 MNHEY and CDR2 SVGAGI. CDR3 sequence (DNA): TGTGCCAGCAGTTCTACACAGGGCCGGGAGCTGTTTTTT. Protein: CASSSTQGRELFF.

The gene calls are TRBV30 and TRBJ1-6; tentative D call: TRBD1 (5 bases). V was trimmed by 2 bases and J by 8 bases, leaving 10 bases between them. The CDR3 extends over 13 amino acids. The V gene's germline CDR1 is GTSNPN and CDR2 SVGIG (reference sequence). Written as DNA, the CDR3 is TGTGCCTGGAGTTCCCAGGGCGATTCACCCCTCCACTTT. The encoded protein is CAWSSQGDSPLHF.

The sample holds one count of this clone. The genes are TRBV4-2 and TRBJ2-7; 8 bases match TRBD2. Germline CDR1 is LGHNA and CDR2 is YNFKEQ. This CDR3 contains 15 residues. Losses at the gene ends were 4 bases for V and 5 bases for J; bases not matched to a gene: 10. The CDR3 is CASSRERGRTDEQYF. The CDR3 DNA sequence: TGTGCCAGCAGCCGAGAGCGGGGGCGGACTGACGAGCAGTACTTC.

The chain carries TRBV11-2 and TRBJ2-3, with a possible D match to TRBD2 (6 bases). V dropped 2 bases and J dropped 4 bases, with 7 bases sitting between them. CDR3 length equals 13 residues. Germline V gene lookup returns CDR1 SGHAT and CDR2 FQNNGV. Here the CDR3 reads CASSLRGSDTQYF. The DNA of the CDR3 is TGTGCCAGCAGCTTACGGGGGTCAGATACGCAGTATTTT.

This rearrangement joins TRBV7-2 to TRBJ1-3; D not certain. With 0 bases removed from V and 5 bases from J, the gap between germline ends came to 11 bases. The CDR3 covers 15 residues. Germline CDR1 is SGHTA and CDR2 is FQGNSA. Here the CDR3 DNA reads TGTGCCAGCAGCTTAGCGGCCGTTTCAAGAAACACCATATATTTT. It translates to CASSLAAVSRNTIYF. The whole variable domain, filled in from reference TRBV7-2 and TRBJ1-3, reads GAGVSQSPSNKVTEKGKDVELRCDPISGHTALYWYRQSLGQGLEFLIYFQGNSAPDKSGLPSDRFSAERTGGSVSTLTIQRTQQEDSAVYLCASSLAAVSRNTIYFGEGSWLTVV.

The chain has TRBV18 and TRBJ2-7; weak D call: TRBD1 (5 bases). Trimming removed 6 bases from V and 2 bases from J, with 11 bases in between. Germline lookup yields CDR1 KGHSH and CDR2 LQKENI. This CDR3 is 13 amino acids long. CDR3 nucleotide sequence: TGTGCCAGCTCGCAGGGTGGCCCCTACGAGCAGTACTTC. As protein: CASSQGGPYEQYF.

V gene TRBV5-1 combines with J gene TRBJ2-1; 8 nucleotides line up with TRBD1. CDR1 is SGHRS, CDR2 YFSETQ, per germline. The V gene end was trimmed by 1 base and the J gene end by 1 base; junction bases not matched to a gene: 4. This CDR3 has 16 amino acids. In DNA form, the CDR3 reads TGCGCCAGCAGCTTGAGGCAGGGGGCGTCCTACAATGAGCAGTTCTTC. This gives the protein CASSLRQGASYNEQFF.

The chain has TRBV11-3 and TRBJ2-5, with D unresolved. The CDR3 spans 13 residues. From germline, CDR1 is SGHNT and CDR2 YENEEA. V shed 3 bases and J shed 1 base, with 6 bases lying between them. CDR3: CASSLEFQETQYF. The CDR3 DNA follows: TGTGCCAGCAGCTTGGAGTTCCAAGAGACCCAGTACTTC.

Worth noting for this clone: The sample carries other DNA sequences with the same CDR3. CDR3: CAWSFMNTEAFF. The CDR3 nucleotides are TGTGCCTGGAGTTTTATGAACACTGAAGCTTTCTTT. The gene calls are TRBV30 and TRBJ1-1; no firm D call. Germline CDR1 GTSNPN, CDR2 SVGIG (reference sequence). V was cut by 2 bases and J by 0 bases, with 4 bases left in between. There are 12 residues in the CDR3.

This clone has just a few counts. The chain uses TRBV4-3 and TRBJ1-3; TRBD1 matches at 8 bases. V shed 1 base, J shed 1 base, and the junction held 6 bases outside the gene matches. The germline V gene encodes CDR1 LGHNA and CDR2 YSLEER. The CDR3 contains 17 residues. In nucleotides, the CDR3 is TGCGCCAGCAGCCAAGCAACCGGGACAGGTTCTGGAAACACCATATATTTT. As protein: CASSQATGTGSGNTIYF.

The chain employs TRBV28 and TRBJ2-7, with D maybe TRBD2 (5 bases). Germline V CDR1 and CDR2: MDHEN, SYDVKM. V gave up 3 bases and J gave up 7 bases, with 16 bases separating them. CDR3 length: 14 residues. The CDR3: CASSLVGSSGEQYF. Here the CDR3 DNA reads TGTGCCAGCAGTTTGGTGGGGTCCTCGGGGGAGCAGTACTTC.

The chain recombines TRBV24-1 with TRBJ2-3, with D maybe TRBD1 (6 bases). Germline CDR1 is KGHDR and CDR2 is SFDVKD. Trimming stripped 9 bases from V and 9 bases from J, with 18 bases between. The CDR3 length is 13 residues. CDR3: CATSIMDSGTQYF. The DNA of the CDR3 is TGTGCCACCTCAATCATGGACAGCGGAACGCAGTATTTT.

The chain carries TRBV29-1 and TRBJ2-1, with 10 bases identical to TRBD1. CDR3 size: 16 residues. V shed 3 bases, J shed 1 base, and the junction held 6 bases outside the gene matches. Germline V gene lookup returns CDR1 SQVTM and CDR2 ANQGSEA. The CDR3 DNA is TGCAGCGTTGAGGAGGCGGGACAGGGGTCCTACAATGAGCAGTTCTTC. Encoded protein: CSVEEAGQGSYNEQFF.

The chain has TRBV30 and TRBJ1-6; D is perhaps TRBD1 (5 bases). CDR1 GTSNPN and CDR2 SVGIG come from the germline V gene (reference sequence). V lost 5 bases to trimming and J lost 8 bases, with 10 bases between them. This CDR3 has 12 residues. CDR3 sequence (DNA): TGTGCCTGGTCGACAGAAGATTCACCCCTCCACTTT. It encodes CAWSTEDSPLHF.